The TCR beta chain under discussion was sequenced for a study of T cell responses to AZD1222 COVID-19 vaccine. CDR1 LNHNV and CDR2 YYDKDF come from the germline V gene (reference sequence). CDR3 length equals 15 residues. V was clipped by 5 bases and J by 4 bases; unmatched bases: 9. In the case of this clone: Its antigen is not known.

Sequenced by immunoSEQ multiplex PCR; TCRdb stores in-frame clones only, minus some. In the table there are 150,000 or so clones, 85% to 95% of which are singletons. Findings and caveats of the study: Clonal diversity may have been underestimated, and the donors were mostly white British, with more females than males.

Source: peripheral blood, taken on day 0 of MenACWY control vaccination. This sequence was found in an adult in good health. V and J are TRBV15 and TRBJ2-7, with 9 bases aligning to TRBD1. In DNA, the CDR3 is TGTGCCACCAGCTTACACAGGGGGCGGACGTACGAGCAGTACTTC. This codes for CATSLHRGRTYEQYF. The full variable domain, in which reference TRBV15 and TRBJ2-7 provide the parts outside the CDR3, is DAMVIQNPRYQVTQFGKPVTLSCSQTLNHNVMYWYQQKSSQAPKLLFHYYDKDFNNEADTPDNFQSRRPNTSFCFLDIRSPGLGDTAMYLCATSLHRGRTYEQYFGPGTRLTVT.